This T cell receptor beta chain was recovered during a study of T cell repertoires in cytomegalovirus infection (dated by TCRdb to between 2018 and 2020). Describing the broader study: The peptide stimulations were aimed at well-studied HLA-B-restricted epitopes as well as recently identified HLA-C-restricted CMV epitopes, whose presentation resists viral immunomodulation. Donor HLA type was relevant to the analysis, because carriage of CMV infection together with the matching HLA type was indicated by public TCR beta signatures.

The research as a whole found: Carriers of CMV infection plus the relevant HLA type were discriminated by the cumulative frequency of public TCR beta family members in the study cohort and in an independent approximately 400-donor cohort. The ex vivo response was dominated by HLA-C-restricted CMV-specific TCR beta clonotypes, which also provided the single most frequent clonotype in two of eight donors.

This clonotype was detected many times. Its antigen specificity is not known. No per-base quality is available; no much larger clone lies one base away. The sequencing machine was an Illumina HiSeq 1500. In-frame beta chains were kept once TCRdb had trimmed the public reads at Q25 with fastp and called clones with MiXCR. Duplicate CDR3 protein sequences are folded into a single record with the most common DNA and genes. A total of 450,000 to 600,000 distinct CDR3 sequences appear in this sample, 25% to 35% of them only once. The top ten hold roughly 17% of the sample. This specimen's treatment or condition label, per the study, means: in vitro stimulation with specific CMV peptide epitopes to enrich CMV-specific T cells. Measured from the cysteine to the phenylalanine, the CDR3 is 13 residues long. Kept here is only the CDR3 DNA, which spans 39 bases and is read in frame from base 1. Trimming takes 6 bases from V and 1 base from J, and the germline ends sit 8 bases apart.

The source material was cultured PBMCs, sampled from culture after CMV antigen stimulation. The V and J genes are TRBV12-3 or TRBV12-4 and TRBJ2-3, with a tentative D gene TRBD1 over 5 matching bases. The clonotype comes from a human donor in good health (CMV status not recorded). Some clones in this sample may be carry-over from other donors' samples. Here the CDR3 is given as CASSLQGTDTQYF. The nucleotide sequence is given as TGTGCCAGCAGCTTACAGGGCACAGATACGCAGTATTTT.